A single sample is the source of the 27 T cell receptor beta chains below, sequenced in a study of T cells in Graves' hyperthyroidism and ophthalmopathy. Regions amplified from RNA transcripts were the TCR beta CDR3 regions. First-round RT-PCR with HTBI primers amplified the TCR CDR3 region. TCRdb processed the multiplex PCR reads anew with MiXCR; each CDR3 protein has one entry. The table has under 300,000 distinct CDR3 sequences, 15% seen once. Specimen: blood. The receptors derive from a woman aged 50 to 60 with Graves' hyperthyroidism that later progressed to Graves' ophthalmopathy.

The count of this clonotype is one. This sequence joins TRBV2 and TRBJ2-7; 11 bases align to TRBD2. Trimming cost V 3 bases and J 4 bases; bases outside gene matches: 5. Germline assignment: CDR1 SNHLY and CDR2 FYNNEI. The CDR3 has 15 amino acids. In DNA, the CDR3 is TGTGCCAGCAGTGACGAGACTAGCGGGAATTACGAGCAGTACTTC. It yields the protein CASSDETSGNYEQYF.

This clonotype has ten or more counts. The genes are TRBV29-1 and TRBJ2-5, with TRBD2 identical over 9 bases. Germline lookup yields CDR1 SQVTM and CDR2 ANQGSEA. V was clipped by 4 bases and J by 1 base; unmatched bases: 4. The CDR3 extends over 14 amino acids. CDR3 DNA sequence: TGCAGCGTTGTCCCTAGCGGGATCCAAGAGACCCAGTACTTC. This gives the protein CSVVPSGIQETQYF.

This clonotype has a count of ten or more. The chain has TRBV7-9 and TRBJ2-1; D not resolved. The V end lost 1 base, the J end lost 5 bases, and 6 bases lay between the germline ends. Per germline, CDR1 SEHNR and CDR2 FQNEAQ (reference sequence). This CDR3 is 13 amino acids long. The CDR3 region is CASSLGGHNEQFF. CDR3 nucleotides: TGTGCCAGCAGCTTAGGTGGACACAATGAGCAGTTCTTC.

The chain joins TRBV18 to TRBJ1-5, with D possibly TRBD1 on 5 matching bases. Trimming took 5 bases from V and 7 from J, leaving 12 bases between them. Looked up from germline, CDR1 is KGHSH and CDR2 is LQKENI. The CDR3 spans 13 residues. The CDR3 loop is CASSSHWGQPQHF. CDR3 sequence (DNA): TGTGCCAGCTCATCGCACTGGGGGCAGCCCCAGCATTTT.

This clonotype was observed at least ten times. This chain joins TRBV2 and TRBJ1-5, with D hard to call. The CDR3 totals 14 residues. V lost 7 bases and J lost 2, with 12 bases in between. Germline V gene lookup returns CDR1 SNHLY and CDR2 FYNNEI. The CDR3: CASTESSGNQPQHF. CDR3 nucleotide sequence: TGTGCCAGCACCGAATCGTCAGGCAATCAGCCCCAGCATTTT. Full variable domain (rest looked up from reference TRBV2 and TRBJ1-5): EPEVTQTPSHQVTQMGQEVILRCVPISNHLYFYWYRQILGQKVEFLVSFYNNEISEKSEIFDDQFSVERPDGSNFTLKIRSTKLEDSAMYFCASTESSGNQPQHFGDGTRLSIL.

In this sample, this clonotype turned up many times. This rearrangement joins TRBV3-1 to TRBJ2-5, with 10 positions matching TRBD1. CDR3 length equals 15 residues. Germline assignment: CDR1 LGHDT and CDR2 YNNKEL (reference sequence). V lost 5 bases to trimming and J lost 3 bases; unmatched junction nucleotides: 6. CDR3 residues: CASSYFGTGEETQYF. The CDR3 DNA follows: TGTGCCAGCAGCTACTTCGGGACAGGGGAAGAGACCCAGTACTTC.

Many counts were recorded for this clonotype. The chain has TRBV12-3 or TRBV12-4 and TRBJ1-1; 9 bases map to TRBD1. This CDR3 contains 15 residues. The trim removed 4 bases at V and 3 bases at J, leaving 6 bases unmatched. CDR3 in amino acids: CASSWGTGSDTEAFF. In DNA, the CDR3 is TGTGCCAGCAGTTGGGGGACAGGGTCGGACACTGAAGCTTTCTTT.

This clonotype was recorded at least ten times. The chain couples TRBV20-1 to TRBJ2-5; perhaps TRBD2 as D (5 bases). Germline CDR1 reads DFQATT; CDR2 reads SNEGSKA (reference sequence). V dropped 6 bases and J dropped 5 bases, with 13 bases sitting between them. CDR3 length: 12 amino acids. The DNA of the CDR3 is TGCAGTGCCCTCAAAGGCGGGGAGACCCAGTACTTC. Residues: CSALKGGETQYF.

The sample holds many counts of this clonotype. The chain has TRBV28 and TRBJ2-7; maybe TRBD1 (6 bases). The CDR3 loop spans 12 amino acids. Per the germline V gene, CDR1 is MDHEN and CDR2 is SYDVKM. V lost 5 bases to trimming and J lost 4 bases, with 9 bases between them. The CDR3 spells CASSQGQYEQYF. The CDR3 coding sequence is TGTGCCAGCAGTCAAGGACAGTACGAGCAGTACTTC. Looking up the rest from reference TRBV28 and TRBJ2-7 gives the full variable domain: DVKVTQSSRYLVKRTGEKVFLECVQDMDHENMFWYRQDPGLGLRLIYFSYDVKMKEKGDIPEGYSVSREKKERFSLILESASTNQTSMYLCASSQGQYEQYFGPGTRLTVT.

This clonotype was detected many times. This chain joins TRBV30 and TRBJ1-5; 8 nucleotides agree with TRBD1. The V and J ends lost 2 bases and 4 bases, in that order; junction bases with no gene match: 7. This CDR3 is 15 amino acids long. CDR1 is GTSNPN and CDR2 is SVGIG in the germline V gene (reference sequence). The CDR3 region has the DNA TGTGCCTGGAGTCCTCCGGACAGGGTGAATCAGCCCCAGCATTTT. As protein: CAWSPPDRVNQPQHF. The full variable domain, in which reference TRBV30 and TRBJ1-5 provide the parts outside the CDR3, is SQTIHQWPATLVQPVGSPLSLECTVEGTSNPNLYWYRQAAGRGLQLLFYSVGIGQISSEVPQNLSASRPQDRQFILSSKKLLLSDSGFYLCAWSPPDRVNQPQHFGDGTRLSIL.

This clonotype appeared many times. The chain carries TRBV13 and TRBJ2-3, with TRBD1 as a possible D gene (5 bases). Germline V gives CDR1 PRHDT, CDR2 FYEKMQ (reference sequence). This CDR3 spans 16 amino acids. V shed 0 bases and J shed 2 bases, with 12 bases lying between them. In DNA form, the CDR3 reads TGTGCCAGCAGCTTAGGGGGGCTGAGCCCCACAGATACGCAGTATTTT. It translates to CASSLGGLSPTDTQYF.

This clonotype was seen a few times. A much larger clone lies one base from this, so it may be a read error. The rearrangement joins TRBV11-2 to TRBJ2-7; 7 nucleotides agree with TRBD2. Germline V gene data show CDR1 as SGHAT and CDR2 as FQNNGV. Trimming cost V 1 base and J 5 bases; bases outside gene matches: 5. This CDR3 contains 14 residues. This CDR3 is CASSLGRGGDEQYF. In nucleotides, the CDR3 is TGTGCCAGCAGCTTAGGGCGGGGAGGGGACGAGCAGTACTTC.

In DNA form, the CDR3 reads TGTGCCAGCAGTTTGATTTGGGGGACCACCGGGGAGCTGTTTTTT. This gives the protein CASSLIWGTTGELFF. V and J are TRBV28 and TRBJ2-2; D assignment may be TRBD1 or TRBD2 (5 bases each). Between the trimmed V and J ends, which lost 3 bases and 4 bases, there was a span of 12 bases. The CDR3 runs 15 residues. CDR1 is MDHEN, CDR2 SYDVKM, per germline.

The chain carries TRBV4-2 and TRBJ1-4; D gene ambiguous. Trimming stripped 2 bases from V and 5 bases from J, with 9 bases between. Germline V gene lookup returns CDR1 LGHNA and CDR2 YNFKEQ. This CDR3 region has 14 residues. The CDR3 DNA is TGTGCCAGCAGCCAATCAGGCGGGAATGAAAAACTGTTTTTT. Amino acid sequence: CASSQSGGNEKLFF.

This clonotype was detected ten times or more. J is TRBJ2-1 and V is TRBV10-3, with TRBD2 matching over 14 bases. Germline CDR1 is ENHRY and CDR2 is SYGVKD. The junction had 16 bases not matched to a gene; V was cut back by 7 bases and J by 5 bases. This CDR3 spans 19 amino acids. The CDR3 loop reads CAIKTGTVMTSGGDNEQFF. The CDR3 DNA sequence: TGTGCCATCAAAACCGGGACAGTGATGACTAGCGGGGGGGACAATGAGCAGTTCTTC.

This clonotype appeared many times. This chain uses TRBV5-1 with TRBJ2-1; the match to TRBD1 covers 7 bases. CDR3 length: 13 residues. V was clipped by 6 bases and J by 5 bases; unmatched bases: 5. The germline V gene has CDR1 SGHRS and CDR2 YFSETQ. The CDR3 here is CASTPGQNNEQFF. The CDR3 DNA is TGCGCCAGCACACCGGGACAGAACAATGAGCAGTTCTTC.

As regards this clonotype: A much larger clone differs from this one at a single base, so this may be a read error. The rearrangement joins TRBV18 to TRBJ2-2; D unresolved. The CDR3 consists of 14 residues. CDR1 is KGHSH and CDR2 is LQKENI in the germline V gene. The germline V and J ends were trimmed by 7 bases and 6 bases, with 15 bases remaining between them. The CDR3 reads CASLPPLLAGELFF. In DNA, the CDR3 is TGTGCCAGCTTACCGCCCCTACTTGCCGGGGAGCTGTTTTTT.

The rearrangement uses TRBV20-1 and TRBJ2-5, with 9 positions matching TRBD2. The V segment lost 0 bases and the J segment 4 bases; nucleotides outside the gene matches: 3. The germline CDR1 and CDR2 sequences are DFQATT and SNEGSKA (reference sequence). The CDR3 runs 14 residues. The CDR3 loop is CSAREGSGGETQYF. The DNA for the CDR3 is TGCAGTGCTAGAGAGGGTAGCGGGGGAGAGACCCAGTACTTC.

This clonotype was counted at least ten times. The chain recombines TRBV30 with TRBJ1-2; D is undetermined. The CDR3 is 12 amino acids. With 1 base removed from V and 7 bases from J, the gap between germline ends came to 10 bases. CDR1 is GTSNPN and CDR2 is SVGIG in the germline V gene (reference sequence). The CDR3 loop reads CAWSGIRRGYTF. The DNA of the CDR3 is TGTGCCTGGAGTGGAATACGACGTGGCTACACCTTC.

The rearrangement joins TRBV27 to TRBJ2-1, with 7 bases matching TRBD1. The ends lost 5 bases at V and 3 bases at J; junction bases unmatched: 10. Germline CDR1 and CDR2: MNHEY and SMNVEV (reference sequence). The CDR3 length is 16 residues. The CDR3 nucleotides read TGTGCCAGCAGTCCTAGTGACAGGGTGGTCTACAATGAGCAGTTCTTC. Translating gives CASSPSDRVVYNEQFF.

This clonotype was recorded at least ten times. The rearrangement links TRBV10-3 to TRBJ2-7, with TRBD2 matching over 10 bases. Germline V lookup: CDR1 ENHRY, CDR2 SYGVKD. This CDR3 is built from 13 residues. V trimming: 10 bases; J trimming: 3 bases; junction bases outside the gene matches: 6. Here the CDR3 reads CATSAGGVYEQYF. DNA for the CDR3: TGTGCCACCTCAGCGGGAGGGGTCTACGAGCAGTACTTC.

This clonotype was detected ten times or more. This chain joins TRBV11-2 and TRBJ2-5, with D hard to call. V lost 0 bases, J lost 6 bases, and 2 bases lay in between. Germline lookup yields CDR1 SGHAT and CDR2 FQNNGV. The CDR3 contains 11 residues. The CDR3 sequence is CASSLDQTQYF. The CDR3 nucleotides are TGTGCCAGCAGCTTAGACCAGACCCAGTACTTC.

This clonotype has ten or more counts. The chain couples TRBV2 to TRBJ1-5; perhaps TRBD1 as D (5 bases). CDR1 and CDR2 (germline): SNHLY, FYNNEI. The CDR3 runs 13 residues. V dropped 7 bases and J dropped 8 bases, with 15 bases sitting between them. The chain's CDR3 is CASTAGPEEPQHF. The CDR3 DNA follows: TGTGCCAGCACGGCGGGGCCTGAGGAGCCCCAGCATTTT.

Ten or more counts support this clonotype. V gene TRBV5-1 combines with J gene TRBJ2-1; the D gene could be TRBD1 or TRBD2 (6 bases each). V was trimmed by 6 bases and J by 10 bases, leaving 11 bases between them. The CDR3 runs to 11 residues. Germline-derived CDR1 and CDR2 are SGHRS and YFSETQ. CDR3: CASIGGKEQFF. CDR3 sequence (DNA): TGCGCCAGCATCGGGGGCAAAGAGCAGTTCTTC.

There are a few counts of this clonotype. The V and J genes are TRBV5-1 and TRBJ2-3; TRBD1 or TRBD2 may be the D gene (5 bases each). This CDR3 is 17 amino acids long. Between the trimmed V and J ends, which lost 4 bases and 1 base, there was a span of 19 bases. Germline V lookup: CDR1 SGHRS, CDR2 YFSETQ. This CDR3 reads CASSRGPLPIRTDTQYF. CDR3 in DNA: TGCGCCAGCAGCCGGGGACCGCTCCCTATTCGCACAGATACGCAGTATTTT. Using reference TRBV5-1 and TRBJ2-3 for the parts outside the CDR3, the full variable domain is KAGVTQTPRYLIKTRGQQVTLSCSPISGHRSVSWYQQTPGQGLQFLFEYFSETQRNKGNFPGRFSGRQFSNSRSEMNVSTLELGDSALYLCASSRGPLPIRTDTQYFGPGTRLTVL.

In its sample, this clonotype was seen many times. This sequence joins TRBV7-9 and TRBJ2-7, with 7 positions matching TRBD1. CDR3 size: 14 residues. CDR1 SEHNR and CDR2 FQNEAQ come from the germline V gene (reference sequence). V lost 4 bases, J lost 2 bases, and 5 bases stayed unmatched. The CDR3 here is CASSSQDRPYEQYF. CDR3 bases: TGTGCCAGCAGCTCGCAGGACAGGCCCTACGAGCAGTACTTC.

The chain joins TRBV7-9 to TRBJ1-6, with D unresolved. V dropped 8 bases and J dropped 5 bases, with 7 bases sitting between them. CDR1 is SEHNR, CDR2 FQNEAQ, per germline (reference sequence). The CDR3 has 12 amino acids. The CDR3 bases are TGTGCCAGCGGCGCTGATAATTCACCCCTCCACTTT. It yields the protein CASGADNSPLHF.